This TCR beta chain was documented in a study of OX40 agonist ivuxolimab in advanced cancers. Notes on the research overall: The costimulatory receptor OX40 (CD134) was targeted by ivuxolimab, a fully human IgG2 agonistic monoclonal antibody. Intravenous ivuxolimab was administered to patients every 2 weeks at six dose levels: 0.01, 0.1, 0.3, 1.5, 3 and 10 mg/kg. Of the approximately 53 patients in dose escalation, around 20 had hepatocellular carcinoma, approximately 15 had melanoma, 9 had renal cell carcinoma and 9 had head and neck cancer. In the dose-escalation cohort, 65% to 85% of patients were male, and the mean age was around 65 years with a range of about 20 to 79. Prior anti-PD-1, anti-PD-L1 or anti-CTLA-4 therapy was permitted, and checkpoint inhibitors had been received by around 39% of dose-escalation patients. Partial responses occurred in three dose-escalation patients, of whom one had hepatocellular carcinoma and two had cutaneous melanoma. The purpose of peripheral TCRbeta sequencing was to test whether ivuxolimab changed TCR sequence diversity and led to clonal T-cell expansion. The paper covers the monotherapy dose-escalation part of the phase I ivuxolimab trial, which included N of about 50 patients.

The trial excluded patients who had a history of autoimmune disease or who were on systemic immunosuppression. In every dose cohort, peripheral blood was drawn for TCR sequencing at baseline, cycle 4 day 1, and cycle 7 day 1. The samples were drawn from a first-in-human, open-label, multicenter phase I dose-escalation trial of ivuxolimab. Adults with locally advanced or metastatic head and neck squamous cell, hepatocellular, melanoma or renal cell carcinoma were enrolled in the trial. Before TCR sequencing, CD4+ and CD8+ T cells were separately sorted from peripheral blood. Turning to this clone: It lacks a known antigen. The record has no base qualities; no much larger clone is one base away.

Genomic DNA was isolated from the sorted cells so that the TCRbeta CDR3 region could be sequenced. The immunoSEQ Assay was used for sequencing of TCRbeta CDR3 regions. In TCRdb, the immuneACCESS table is reduced to in-frame sequences with V and J assigned. These tables do not hold every clone; where another copy was compared, an unresolved V gene accounts for under half, and the others remain unexplained. In this sample the table shows tens of thousands of clones, around four fifths of which occur a single time. Jointly, the top ten make up 12% of the sample. The research as a whole found: After ivuxolimab, expanded clones were on average more numerous among CD8+ T cells than among CD4+ T cells. In the 0.1-3.0 mg/kg groups, partial responders had among the lowest normalized peripheral clonal expansion, particularly in CD8+ T cells. Low levels of normalized T-cell clonal expansion were also shown by some nonresponding patients. Antigen specificity was not determined for the clonally expanded peripheral T cells. Clonal expansion of both CD4+ and CD8+ blood T cells was observed from baseline to week 6 at doses 0.1 to 3.0 mg/kg.

Sample: CD4+ or CD8+ T cells sorted from blood, taken in a trial of the OX40 agonist ivuxolimab. The sequence derives from an adult with an advanced solid tumor such as melanoma, head and neck, liver or kidney cancer.

In nucleotides, the sequence is TGTGCCAGCAGCCCGGGACGGCTGAACTATGGCTACACCTTC. Translated, this is CASSPGRLNYGYTF. Recombination connected TRBV7-8 to TRBJ1-2, with TRBD1 perhaps the D gene, on 5 matching bases. Inclusive of the bounding cysteine and phenylalanine, the CDR3 is 14 residues long. Solely the CDR3 DNA is kept, with 42 bases framed from the first base. V is shortened by 5 bases, J by 2 bases, and the region joining them spans 12 bases. The germline V gene gives CDR1 as SGHVS and CDR2 as FQNEAQ.